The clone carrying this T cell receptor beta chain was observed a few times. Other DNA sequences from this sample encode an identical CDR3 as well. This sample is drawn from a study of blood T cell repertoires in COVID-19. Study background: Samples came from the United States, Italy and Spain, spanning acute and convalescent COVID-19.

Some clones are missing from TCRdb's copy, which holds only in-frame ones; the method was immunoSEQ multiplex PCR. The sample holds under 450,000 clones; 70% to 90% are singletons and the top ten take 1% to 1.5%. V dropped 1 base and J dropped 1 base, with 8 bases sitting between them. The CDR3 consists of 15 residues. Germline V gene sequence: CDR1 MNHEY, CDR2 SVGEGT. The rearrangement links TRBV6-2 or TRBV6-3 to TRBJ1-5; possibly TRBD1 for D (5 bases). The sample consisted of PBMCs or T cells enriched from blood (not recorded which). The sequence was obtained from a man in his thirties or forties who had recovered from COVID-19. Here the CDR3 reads CASSYWGESNQPQHF. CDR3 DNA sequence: TGTGCCAGCAGTTACTGGGGGGAAAGCAATCAGCCCCAGCATTTT.